The next 9 T cell receptor beta chains were all read from a single sample in a study of blood T cell repertoires in COVID-19. The repertoire was sequenced with immunoSEQ multiplex PCR; TCRdb's copy has only in-frame clones and lacks some. The sample holds over 75,000 clones, 90% to 95% seen once. The sequencing sample was made of peripheral blood. The receptor set was obtained from a man aged 60 to 69 with acute or convalescent COVID-19.

The chain uses TRBV6-6 and TRBJ1-4, with a possible D match to TRBD1 (6 bases). V lost 6 bases to trimming and J lost 6 bases, with 14 bases between them. CDR3 length equals 14 residues. In germline, CDR1 is MNHNY, CDR2 SVGAGI (reference sequence). The chain's CDR3 is CASSTGIEDEKLFF. CDR3 coding DNA: TGTGCCAGCAGCACAGGGATTGAGGATGAAAAACTGTTTTTT.

This rearrangement joins TRBV24-1 to TRBJ2-1; 15 bases map to TRBD2. The germline CDR1 and CDR2 sequences are KGHDR and SFDVKD. The CDR3 is 18 amino acids. The trim removed 5 bases at V and 8 bases at J, leaving 12 bases unmatched. The CDR3 protein is CATSASLGTSGRFDEQFF. DNA for the CDR3: TGTGCCACCAGTGCTTCCCTCGGGACTAGCGGGAGGTTCGATGAGCAGTTCTTC.

V is TRBV10-1 and J is TRBJ2-2, with TRBD1 matching 8 bases. This CDR3 is built from 17 residues. Germline values: CDR1 WNHNN, CDR2 SYGVQD (reference sequence). The V segment lost 6 bases and the J segment 1 base; nucleotides outside the gene matches: 10. CDR3 DNA: TGCGCCAGCAGCCCGGGACAGGTGAAAATGAACACCGGGGAGCTGTTTTTT. Amino acid sequence: CASSPGQVKMNTGELFF.

The sample holds one count of this clone. CDR3 coding DNA: TGTGCCAGCAGTTTTGGGGGACAGGGTTTTACCGGGGAGCTGTTTTTT. As protein: CASSFGGQGFTGELFF. V is TRBV7-3 and J is TRBJ2-2, with 9 bases matching TRBD1. The trim removed 6 bases at V and 5 bases at J, leaving 10 bases unmatched. The germline V gene encodes CDR1 SGHTA and CDR2 FQGTGA. The CDR3 totals 16 residues.

The rearrangement links TRBV29-1 to TRBJ2-1; 10 bases match TRBD2. This CDR3 comprises 14 residues. Germline loops: CDR1 SQVTM, CDR2 ANQGSEA. V lost 6 bases to trimming and J lost 10 bases; unmatched junction nucleotides: 12. The CDR3 loop reads CSVPGLAGVGEQFF. CDR3 sequence (DNA): TGCAGCGTCCCGGGGCTAGCGGGAGTTGGGGAGCAGTTCTTC.

This chain joins TRBV5-1 and TRBJ2-2, with 7 bases aligning to TRBD1. In germline, CDR1 is SGHRS, CDR2 YFSETQ. Trimming at V came to 6 bases and at J to 0 bases, leaving 2 bases not matched to a gene. The CDR3 loop spans 14 amino acids. This CDR3 is CASKDRANTGELFF. Written as DNA, the CDR3 is TGCGCCAGCAAAGACAGGGCGAACACCGGGGAGCTGTTTTTT.

The CDR3 spells CASSPRQGSAYEQYF. In DNA, the CDR3 is TGTGCCAGCAGTCCACGACAGGGTTCAGCTTACGAGCAGTACTTC. The chain couples TRBV6-6 to TRBJ2-7; 7 bases fit TRBD1. Trimming took 5 bases from V and 4 from J; bases not matched to a gene: 11. CDR3 size: 15 residues. Germline values: CDR1 MNHNY, CDR2 SVGAGI (reference sequence).

The CDR3 DNA follows: TGTGCCAGCAGCCAAGCCCAGACAGGCTCCCGTGGGGCCAACGTCCTGACTTTC. Residues: CASSQAQTGSRGANVLTF. The rearrangement uses TRBV3-1 (or the pseudogene TRBV3-2) and TRBJ2-6, with D possibly being TRBD1 (6 bases). The CDR3 length is 18 residues. In germline, CDR1 is LGHDT, CDR2 YNNKEL (reference sequence). Trimming removed 1 base from V and 3 bases from J, with 16 bases in between.

The chain couples TRBV28 to TRBJ1-2, with D possibly TRBD1 on 5 matching bases. V gave up 1 base and J gave up 3 bases, with 9 bases separating them. Germline assignment: CDR1 MDHEN and CDR2 SYDVKM. CDR3 size: 14 residues. DNA for the CDR3: TGTGCCAGCAGTTTATCGGGGGTGGACTATGGCTACACCTTC. Its protein is CASSLSGVDYGYTF.